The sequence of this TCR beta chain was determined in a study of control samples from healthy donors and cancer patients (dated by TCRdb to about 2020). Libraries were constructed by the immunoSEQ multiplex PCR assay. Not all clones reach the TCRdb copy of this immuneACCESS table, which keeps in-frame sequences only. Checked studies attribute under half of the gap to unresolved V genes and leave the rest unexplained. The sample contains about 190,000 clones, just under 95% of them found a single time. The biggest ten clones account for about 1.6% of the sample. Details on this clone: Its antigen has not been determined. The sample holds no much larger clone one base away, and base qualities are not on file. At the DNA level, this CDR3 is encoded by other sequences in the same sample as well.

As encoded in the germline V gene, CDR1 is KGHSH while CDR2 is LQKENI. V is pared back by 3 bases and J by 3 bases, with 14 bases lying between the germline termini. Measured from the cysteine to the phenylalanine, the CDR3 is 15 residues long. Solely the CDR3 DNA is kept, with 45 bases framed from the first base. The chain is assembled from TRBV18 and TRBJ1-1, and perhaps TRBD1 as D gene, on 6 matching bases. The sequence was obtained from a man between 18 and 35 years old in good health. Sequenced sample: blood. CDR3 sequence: CASSPYRGRDTEAFF. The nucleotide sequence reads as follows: TGTGCCAGCTCACCTTACCGGGGGCGCGACACTGAAGCTTTCTTT.